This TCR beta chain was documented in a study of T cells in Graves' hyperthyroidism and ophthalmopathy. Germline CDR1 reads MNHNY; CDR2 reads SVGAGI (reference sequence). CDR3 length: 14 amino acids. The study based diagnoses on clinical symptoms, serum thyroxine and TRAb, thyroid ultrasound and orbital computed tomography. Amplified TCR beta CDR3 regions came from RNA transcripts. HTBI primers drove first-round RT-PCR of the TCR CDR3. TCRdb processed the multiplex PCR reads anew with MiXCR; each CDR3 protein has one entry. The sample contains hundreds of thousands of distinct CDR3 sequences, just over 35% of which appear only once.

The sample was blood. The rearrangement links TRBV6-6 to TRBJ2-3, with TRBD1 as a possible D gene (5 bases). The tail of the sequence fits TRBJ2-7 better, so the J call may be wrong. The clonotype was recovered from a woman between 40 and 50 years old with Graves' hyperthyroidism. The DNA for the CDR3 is TGTGCCAGCAGTTATCAGGGCGGCACAGATACGCAGTACTTC. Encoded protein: CASSYQGGTDTQYF.